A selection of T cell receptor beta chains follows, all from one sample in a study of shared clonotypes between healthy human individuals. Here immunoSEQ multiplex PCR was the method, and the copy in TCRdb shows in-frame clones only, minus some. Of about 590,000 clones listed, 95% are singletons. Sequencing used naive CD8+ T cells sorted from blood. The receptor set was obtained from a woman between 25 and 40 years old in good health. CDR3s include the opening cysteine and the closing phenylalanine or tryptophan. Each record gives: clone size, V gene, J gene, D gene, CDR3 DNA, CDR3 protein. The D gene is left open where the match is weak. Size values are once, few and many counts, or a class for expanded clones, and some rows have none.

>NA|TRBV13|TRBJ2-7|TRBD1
TGTGCCAGCAGCCCTGGGACAGGCGGCTACGAGCAGTACTTC
CASSPGTGGYEQYF
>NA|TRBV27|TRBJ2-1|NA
TGTGCCAGCAGTTTCCGTCTAAGTGACAATGAGCAGTTCTTC
CASSFRLSDNEQFF
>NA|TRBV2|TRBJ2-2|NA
TGTGCCAGCAGCCCGCGGGTCCAGGGCCGGTCCGGGGAGCTGTTTTTT
CASSPRVQGRSGELFF
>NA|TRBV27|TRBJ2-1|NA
TGTGCCAGCAGTTTATCGGAAGTCTACAATGAGCAGTTCTTC
CASSLSEVYNEQFF
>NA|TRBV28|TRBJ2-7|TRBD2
TGTGCCAGCAGTTTATTGGCTAGCGGACCCTACGAGCAGTACTTC
CASSLLASGPYEQYF
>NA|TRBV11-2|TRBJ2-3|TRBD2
TGTGCCAGCAGCTTATTTGTAGCGGGACGCACAGATACGCAGTATTTT
CASSLFVAGRTDTQYF
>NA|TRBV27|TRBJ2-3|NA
TGTGCCAGCATTCCTCTCGGCATTTGGTCTCCTCTTGCAGATACGCAGTATTTT
CASIPLGIWSPLADTQYF
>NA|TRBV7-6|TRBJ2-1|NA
TGTGCCAGCAGCTTAGTCCCAGCGGGCTACAATGAGCAGTTCTTC
CASSLVPAGYNEQFF
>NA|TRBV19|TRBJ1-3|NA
TGTGCCAGTAGTGCCACGGCTTTTGATTACGAATCTTGGAACACCATATATTTT
CASSATAFDYESWNTIYF
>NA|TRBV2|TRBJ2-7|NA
TGTGCCAGCAGTGTTTCCCCCTATGGGGAGCAGTACTTC
CASSVSPYGEQYF
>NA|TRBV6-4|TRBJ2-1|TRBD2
TGTGCCAGCAGGCGCCTGACTAGCGGGAGTAGAAGCAATGAGCAGTTCTTC
CASRRLTSGSRSNEQFF
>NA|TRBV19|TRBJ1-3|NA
TGTGCCAGTAGTATTTGGCAGAGCTCTGGAAACACCATATATTTT
CASSIWQSSGNTIYF
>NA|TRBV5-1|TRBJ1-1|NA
TGCGCCAGAGGGATAAACACTGAAGCTTTCTTT
CARGINTEAFF
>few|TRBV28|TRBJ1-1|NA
TGTGCCAGCAGTTTGTTAAGGGGATCTGAAGCTTTCTTT
CASSLLRGSEAFF
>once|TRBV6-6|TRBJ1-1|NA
TGTGCCAGCAGTTACTCAGAAGGGAACACTGAAGCTTTCTTT
CASSYSEGNTEAFF
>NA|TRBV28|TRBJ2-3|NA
TGTGCCAGCAAGACTAGTACAGATACGCAGTATTTT
CASKTSTDTQYF
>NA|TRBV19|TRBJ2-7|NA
TGTGCCAGTAGGGGCCAGGACTACGAGCAGTACTTC
CASRGQDYEQYF
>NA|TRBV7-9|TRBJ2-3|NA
TGTGCCAGCAGCTTAGCGGGAGCGACAGATACGCAGTATTTT
CASSLAGATDTQYF
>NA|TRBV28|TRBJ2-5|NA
TGTGCCAGCAGTTTAACGAAGCTAGGGACCCAGTACTTC
CASSLTKLGTQYF
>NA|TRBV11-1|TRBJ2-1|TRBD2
TGTGCCAGCAGCTCCACTAGCGGAGATTACAATGAGCAGTTCTTC
CASSSTSGDYNEQFF
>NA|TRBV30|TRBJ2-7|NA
TGTGCCTGGAGTTCCCGGTGGACCCACGACTCCCTTTGGAGGGAGCAGTACTTC
CAWSSRWTHDSLWREQYF
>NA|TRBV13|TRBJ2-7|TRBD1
TGTGCCAGCAGCAAAAGACAGGGGGGGCCCTACGAGCAGTACTTC
CASSKRQGGPYEQYF
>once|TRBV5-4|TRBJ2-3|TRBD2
TGTGCCAGCAGCTTGGGGTCTAGCGGGAGGATCTCTCCAGATACGCAGTATTTT
CASSLGSSGRISPDTQYF
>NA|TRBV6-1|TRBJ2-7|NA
TGTGCCAGCAGTGAATTTAGGCACAGTGACTACGAGCAGTACTTC
CASSEFRHSDYEQYF
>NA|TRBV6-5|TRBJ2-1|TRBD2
TGTGCCAGCAGTTTTGGACTAGCGGGAGGAATCAATGAGCAGTTCTTC
CASSFGLAGGINEQFF
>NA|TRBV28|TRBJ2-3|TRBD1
TGTGCCAGCAGTTTATATCCCAGGGGGACAGGGCCCGTGGGGGTCGGCCCAGATACGCAGTATTTT
CASSLYPRGTGPVGVGPDTQYF
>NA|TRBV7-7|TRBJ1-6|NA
TGTGCCAGCAGCATCACCCCGCGGGAATATAATTCACCCCTCCACTTT
CASSITPREYNSPLHF
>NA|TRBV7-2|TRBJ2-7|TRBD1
TGTGCCAGCAGCTTAGCACCGGACAGGTCCTACGAGCAGTACTTC
CASSLAPDRSYEQYF
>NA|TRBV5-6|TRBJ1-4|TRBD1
TGTGCCAGCAGCCCGAGGGACAGGGGGGTTCGGGAAAAACTGTTTTTT
CASSPRDRGVREKLFF
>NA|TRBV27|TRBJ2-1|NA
TGTGCCAGCAGTTTATCGGGCGGCCTTGGCGAGCAGTTCTTC
CASSLSGGLGEQFF
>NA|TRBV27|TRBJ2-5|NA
TGTGCCAGCAGTTTATCGGAAGGGGGCCAAGAGACCCAGTACTTC
CASSLSEGGQETQYF
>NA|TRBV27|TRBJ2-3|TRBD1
TGTGCCAGCGGGTGGACAGGGGGTGTCACAGATACGCAGTATTTT
CASGWTGGVTDTQYF
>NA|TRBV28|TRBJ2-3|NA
TGTGCCAGCAGCATCCTCGAGGCTGGCACAGATACGCAGTATTTT
CASSILEAGTDTQYF